The rows below give T cell receptor beta chains drawn from one sample of a study of cytomegalovirus exposure and HLA in healthy donors. Clones were sequenced by immunoSEQ multiplex PCR, and TCRdb holds only the in-frame ones, with some missing. The sample contains 150,000 to 200,000 clones, about 77% of which appear only once. The sequencing sample was made of PBMCs. The receptors were sampled from a woman aged 35 to 49 in good health and CMV-seropositive. Each CDR3 is given without its conserved first and last residue. The order of the fields is J gene, V gene, CDR3 protein.

TRBJ1-2,TRBV2,ASSQMDRRTPYGYT
TRBJ1-3,TRBV30,AWSLGNSGNTIY
TRBJ1-1,TRBV7-2,ASSLAGTGLAF
TRBJ1-6,TRBV5-1,ASSPDRGNSPLH
TRBJ2-1,TRBV5-1,ASSLGTSFSNEQF
TRBJ1-2,TRBV5-1,ASSPVAGRSYT
TRBJ2-2,TRBV19,ASSELGLAGDTGELF
TRBJ1-4,TRBV5-1,ASSLAGAEEKLF
TRBJ1-6,TRBV5-1,ASSLGFLEEAPLH
TRBJ1-1,TRBV4-1,ASSQEAVNTEAF
TRBJ2-7,TRBV9,ASSVGPGEVYEQY
TRBJ1-5,TRBV19,ASSRGGNQPQH
TRBJ1-4,TRBV2,ASSRSGATNEKLF
TRBJ2-1,TRBV25-1,ASSEFETSGRGEQF
TRBJ1-4,TRBV30,AWRTAPNEKLF
TRBJ1-4,TRBV27,ASSPQGAPTNEKLF
TRBJ2-3,TRBV29-1,SVEVGGKDTQY